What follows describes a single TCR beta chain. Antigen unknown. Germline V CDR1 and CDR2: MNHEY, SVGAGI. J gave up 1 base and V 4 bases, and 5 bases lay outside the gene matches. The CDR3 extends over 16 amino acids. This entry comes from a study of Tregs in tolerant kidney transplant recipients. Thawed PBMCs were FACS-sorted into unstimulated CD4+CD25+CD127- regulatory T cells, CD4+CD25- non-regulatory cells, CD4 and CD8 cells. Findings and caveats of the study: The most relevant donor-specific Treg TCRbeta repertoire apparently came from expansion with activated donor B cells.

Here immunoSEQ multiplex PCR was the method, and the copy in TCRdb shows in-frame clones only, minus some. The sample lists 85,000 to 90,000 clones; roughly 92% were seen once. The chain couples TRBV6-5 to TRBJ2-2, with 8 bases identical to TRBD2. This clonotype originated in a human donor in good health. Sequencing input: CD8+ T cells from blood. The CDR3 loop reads CASSFTSGENTGELFF. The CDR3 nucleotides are TGTGCCAGCAGTTTTACTAGCGGAGAGAACACCGGGGAGCTGTTTTTT.